What follows are 27 T cell receptor beta chains derived from one specimen sequenced in a study of T cell responses to AZD1222 COVID-19 vaccine. Using immunoSEQ multiplex PCR, the repertoire was profiled, and TCRdb retains in-frame clones only, with some absent. The sample lists about 180,000 clones, 85% to 95% occurring once. Source: peripheral blood, taken 28 days after the second AZD1222 dose. The receptors stem from an adult who received the AZD1222 COVID-19 vaccine.

The chain recombines TRBV9 with TRBJ1-1, with a tentative D call TRBD1 (6 bases). Trimming took 4 bases from V and 6 from J, leaving 19 bases between them. Germline lookup yields CDR1 SGDLS and CDR2 YYNGEE. The length of the CDR3 is 15 residues. The CDR3 DNA reads TGTGCCAGCAGCCCAGGGGTCATAAGCACTGCTGAAGCTTTCTTT. It encodes CASSPGVISTAEAFF. The full variable domain, with the rest looked up from reference TRBV9 and TRBJ1-1, is DSGVTQTPKHLITATGQRVTLRCSPRSGDLSVYWYQQSLDQGLQFLIQYYNGEERAKGNILERFSAQQFPDLHSELNLSSLELGDSALYFCASSPGVISTAEAFFGQGTRLTVV.

This clone was counted a single time. The V gene is TRBV7-9, the J gene TRBJ1-3; no clear D gene. Trimming removed 1 base at V and 4 bases at J, with 8 bases between. The CDR3 is 14 residues long. Looked up from germline, CDR1 is SEHNR and CDR2 is FQNEAQ (reference sequence). The CDR3 loop reads CASSLEVIGNTIYF. CDR3 nucleotide sequence: TGTGCCAGCAGCTTAGAAGTTATAGGAAACACCATATATTTT.

This chain joins TRBV11-3 and TRBJ2-1; possible D gene TRBD1, 6 bases. The CDR3 loop spans 16 amino acids. V was pared by 3 bases and J by 8 bases, with 20 bases between. Germline CDR1 is SGHNT and CDR2 is YENEEA. CDR3 sequence: CASSFFWGPVKYEQFF. CDR3 DNA sequence: TGTGCCAGCAGCTTTTTTTGGGGGCCCGTAAAGTATGAGCAGTTCTTC.

The count of this clone is one. CDR3 loop: CASSPSASYEQYF. CDR3 sequence (DNA): TGTGCCAGCTCACCGTCTGCTTCCTACGAGCAGTACTTC. The V call is TRBV18, the J call TRBJ2-7; D unresolved. Germline V gene data show CDR1 as KGHSH and CDR2 as LQKENI. The CDR3 is made up of 13 amino acids. With 3 bases removed from V and 1 base from J, the gap between germline ends came to 7 bases.

This chain links TRBV4-2 with TRBJ2-1; the D gene could be TRBD1 or TRBD2 (6 bases each). Trimming cost V 4 bases and J 7 bases, with 17 bases left between them. The germline CDR1 and CDR2 sequences are LGHNA and YNFKEQ. The CDR3 is made up of 15 amino acids. The chain's CDR3 is CASSPEGGSGNEQFF. DNA of the CDR3: TGTGCCAGCAGCCCGGAGGGGGGATCGGGGAATGAGCAGTTCTTC.

V is TRBV5-6 and J is TRBJ1-5, with D uncertain. Trimming removed 2 bases from V and 4 bases from J, with 16 bases in between. CDR1 is SGHDT and CDR2 is YYEEEE in the germline V gene. The CDR3 sequence is 16 residues long. The CDR3 reads CASSFRQTAVNQPQHF. As DNA, the CDR3 is TGTGCCAGCAGCTTCCGGCAAACGGCGGTTAATCAGCCCCAGCATTTT.

The chain carries TRBV28 and TRBJ1-5; a weak D match, TRBD1 (5 bases). The CDR3 length is 14 residues. Germline V gene lookup returns CDR1 MDHEN and CDR2 SYDVKM. The V end was cut by 6 bases, the J end by 9 bases, with 18 bases between. The CDR3 loop reads CASSRTPQQRPQHF. As DNA, the CDR3 is TGTGCCAGCAGCAGGACACCCCAACAGAGGCCCCAGCATTTT. Full variable domain (missing parts from reference TRBV28 and TRBJ1-5): DVKVTQSSRYLVKRTGEKVFLECVQDMDHENMFWYRQDPGLGLRLIYFSYDVKMKEKGDIPEGYSVSREKKERFSLILESASTNQTSMYLCASSRTPQQRPQHFGDGTRLSIL.

This chain connects TRBV15 to TRBJ1-4; D perhaps matches TRBD1 (5 bases). Germline CDR1 is LNHNV and CDR2 is YYDKDF (reference sequence). V was cut by 1 base and J by 7 bases, with 10 bases left in between. This CDR3 has 14 amino acids. The CDR3: CATSRGGSAEKLFF. Here the CDR3 DNA reads TGTGCCACCAGCAGAGGGGGCAGCGCTGAAAAACTGTTTTTT. The variable domain in full, completed from reference TRBV15 and TRBJ1-4, reads DAMVIQNPRYQVTQFGKPVTLSCSQTLNHNVMYWYQQKSSQAPKLLFHYYDKDFNNEADTPDNFQSRRPNTSFCFLDIRSPGLGDTAMYLCATSRGGSAEKLFFGSGTQLSVL.

The chain uses TRBV19 and TRBJ2-3; 8 bases fit TRBD2. This CDR3 has 13 residues. With V trimmed by 5 bases and J by 3 bases, 1 base remained unmatched. The V gene's germline CDR1 is LNHDA and CDR2 SQIVND (reference sequence). Here the CDR3 reads CASSQRETDTQYF. Written as DNA, the CDR3 is TGTGCCAGTAGTCAGCGGGAGACAGATACGCAGTATTTT.

J is TRBJ2-1 and V is TRBV19, with 7 positions matching TRBD2. There are 21 residues in the CDR3. CDR1 is LNHDA, CDR2 SQIVND, per germline (reference sequence). Unmatched junction bases numbered 18, after V lost 1 base and J lost 0 bases. The CDR3 nucleotides are TGTGCCAGTAGTATAGCGGGTCCCTCCTACGGGACTACATTCTCCTACAATGAGCAGTTCTTC. Translating gives CASSIAGPSYGTTFSYNEQFF.

This chain connects TRBV6-5 to TRBJ1-5; no definite D call. This CDR3 is 13 amino acids long. V was pared by 8 bases and J by 5 bases, with 13 bases between. Germline CDR1 reads MNHEY; CDR2 reads SVGAGI. CDR3 DNA: TGTGCCAGCCTCCAGGACCACTATCAGCCCCAGCATTTT. Its translation: CASLQDHYQPQHF.

The chain joins TRBV29-1 to TRBJ2-2; 8 positions agree with TRBD1. J gave up 8 bases and V 7 bases, and 6 bases lay outside the gene matches. Looked up from germline, CDR1 is SQVTM and CDR2 is ANQGSEA. The CDR3 is 12 amino acids. The CDR3 region has the DNA TGCAGCGCCGGACAGGGATCGGGGGAGCTGTTTTTT. Translation: CSAGQGSGELFF.

The genes are TRBV7-2 and TRBJ1-2; TRBD1 is a possible D gene (6 bases). The germline gives CDR1 SGHTA, CDR2 FQGNSA. The CDR3 has 13 amino acids. Deletions cut 1 base from V and 8 bases from J, with 11 bases between. CDR3 amino acids: CASSLGGQWGYTF. The CDR3 DNA sequence: TGTGCCAGCAGCTTAGGGGGGCAGTGGGGCTACACCTTC. Supplemented by reference TRBV7-2 and TRBJ1-2, the full variable domain reads GAGVSQSPSNKVTEKGKDVELRCDPISGHTALYWYRQSLGQGLEFLIYFQGNSAPDKSGLPSDRFSAERTGGSVSTLTIQRTQQEDSAVYLCASSLGGQWGYTFGSGTRLTVV.

A word on this clone: Compared with germline, one end of the junction differs, possibly owing to a read error. The chain is built from TRBV11-3 and TRBJ2-7; D gene ambiguous. Per germline, CDR1 SGHNT and CDR2 YENEEA. The CDR3 length is 12 residues. The CDR3 sequence: CASSLDIQPRFF. The DNA of the CDR3 is TGTGCCAGCAGCTTAGATATACAGCCAAGGTTCTTC.

The chain combines TRBV10-3 with TRBJ1-2; TRBD1 might be the D (6 bases). Germline V gene sequence: CDR1 ENHRY, CDR2 SYGVKD. The CDR3 totals 11 residues. V shed 8 bases and J shed 7 bases, with 11 bases lying between them. CDR3 bases: TGTGCCATCCGTTCGGGGGCTGGCTACACCTTC. Its translation is CAIRSGAGYTF.

Written as DNA, the CDR3 is TGTGCCAGCAGCCCCTCCGGGACAGCTTTCGTCGGTTCCCAGTACTTC. Amino acids: CASSPSGTAFVGSQYF. V and J are TRBV7-2 and TRBJ2-5; 7 bases fit TRBD1. The V and J ends lost 5 bases and 9 bases, in that order; junction bases with no gene match: 18. CDR3 length: 16 residues. CDR1 is SGHTA, CDR2 FQGNSA, per germline.

This rearrangement joins TRBV18 to TRBJ2-7; 11 nucleotides match TRBD2. The V gene's germline CDR1 is KGHSH and CDR2 LQKENI. V gave up 3 bases and J gave up 0 bases; unmatched junction bases: 7. The CDR3 spans 17 residues. The CDR3 spells CASSPSGRALGSYEQYF. DNA of the CDR3: TGTGCCAGCTCACCTAGCGGGAGGGCCTTGGGCTCCTACGAGCAGTACTTC. The full variable domain, with the rest looked up from reference TRBV18 and TRBJ2-7, is NAGVMQNPRHLVRRRGQEARLRCSPMKGHSHVYWYRQLPEEGLKFMVYLQKENIIDESGMPKERFSAEFPKEGPSILRIQQVVRGDSAAYFCASSPSGRALGSYEQYFGPGTRLTVT.

The CDR3 bases are TGTGCCAGCAGAGAGACCGGGACTAAGGGAGGCTACACCTTC. Amino acid sequence: CASRETGTKGGYTF. The V and J genes are TRBV2 and TRBJ1-2; perhaps TRBD1 as D (5 bases). CDR3 length: 14 residues. Germline CDR1 and CDR2: SNHLY and FYNNEI. V lost 6 bases and J lost 8, with 19 bases in between.

The chain couples TRBV2 to TRBJ2-3; TRBD2 matches at 12 bases. The CDR3 runs to 16 residues. Per the germline V gene, CDR1 is SNHLY and CDR2 is FYNNEI. After removal of 7 bases from V and 3 bases from J, the junction contained 8 bases not matched to a gene. Here the CDR3 reads CASTPGLAGTTDTQYF. CDR3 DNA sequence: TGTGCCAGCACCCCTGGACTAGCGGGGACTACAGATACGCAGTATTTT.

The V call is TRBV27, the J call TRBJ1-2, with a tentative D call TRBD1 (6 bases). There are 13 residues in the CDR3. CDR1 is MNHEY, CDR2 SMNVEV, per germline (reference sequence). V lost 4 bases, J lost 6 bases, and 12 bases lay in between. In DNA form, the CDR3 reads TGTGCCAGCAGTTGGTGGGGGGGCCATGGCTACACCTTC. Translation gives CASSWWGGHGYTF.

This sequence joins TRBV5-1 and TRBJ1-3; 12 bases match TRBD1. The germline gives CDR1 SGHRS, CDR2 YFSETQ. This CDR3 has 17 residues. Trimming removed 1 base from V and 4 bases from J; junction bases left unmatched: 6. The DNA of the CDR3 is TGCGCCAGCAGCTTGTCAGGGACAGGGGGCGCCGGAAACACCATATATTTT. This translates into CASSLSGTGGAGNTIYF.

The chain uses TRBV2 and TRBJ2-7; 8 bases fit TRBD1. Germline loops: CDR1 SNHLY, CDR2 FYNNEI. Trimming took 7 bases from V and 4 from J; bases not matched to a gene: 6. This CDR3 is 13 amino acids long. For the CDR3, the DNA is TGTGCCAGCAAACAGGGGGTGTTGTACGAGCAGTACTTC. This translates into CASKQGVLYEQYF.

CDR3: CASSLHPGTGSPLHF. DNA for the CDR3: TGTGCCAGCAGCTTACATCCGGGGACCGGGTCACCCCTCCACTTT. The chain is built from TRBV13 and TRBJ1-6; maybe TRBD1 (5 bases). Trimming took off 2 bases at V and 10 bases at J, with 15 bases between the two ends. Germline loops: CDR1 PRHDT, CDR2 FYEKMQ (reference sequence). The CDR3 spans 15 residues.

The V and J genes are TRBV5-4 and TRBJ2-5; 9 nucleotides match TRBD2. CDR3 length: 16 amino acids. Losses at the gene ends were 4 bases for V and 0 bases for J; bases not matched to a gene: 7. The germline V gene encodes CDR1 SGHNT and CDR2 YYREEE (reference sequence). The DNA of the CDR3 is TGTGCCAGCAGCCTCACATGGACTAGCGACCAAGAGACCCAGTACTTC. Protein sequence: CASSLTWTSDQETQYF.

V and J are TRBV7-9 and TRBJ1-1; D ambiguous. CDR1 SEHNR and CDR2 FQNEAQ come from the germline V gene (reference sequence). Trimming removed 11 bases at V and 4 bases at J, with 14 bases between. The CDR3 sequence is 12 residues long. The CDR3 here is CAGMGRSTEAFF. CDR3 sequence (DNA): TGTGCCGGAATGGGCCGGTCCACTGAAGCTTTCTTT.

The rearrangement joins TRBV10-3 to TRBJ2-7; TRBD2 might be the D (5 bases). Trimming stripped 2 bases from V and 1 base from J, with 9 bases between. Germline V CDR1 and CDR2: ENHRY, SYGVKD. The CDR3 consists of 14 residues. The CDR3 DNA is TGTGCCATCAGTGAGGAGGGAGCATCCTACGAGCAGTACTTC. This sequence encodes CAISEEGASYEQYF.

The chain links TRBV5-4 to TRBJ1-2, with D unresolved. The V end was cut by 4 bases, the J end by 2 bases, with 18 bases between. The CDR3 runs 16 residues. CDR1 and CDR2 from the germline V gene are SGHNT and YYREEE (reference sequence). In DNA, the CDR3 is TGTGCCAGCAGCCGACGGGGTACAAACCAAAACTATGGCTACACCTTC. It codes for CASSRRGTNQNYGYTF.